The 17 T cell receptor beta chains in this list originate from one sample, sequenced in a study of blood T cell repertoires in COVID-19. The table came from immunoSEQ multiplex PCR; TCRdb's copy has only in-frame clones and leaves some out. The repertoire has about 190,000 clones, more than 65% of them found once; the top ten carry about 10%. Sequences were obtained from peripheral blood. The source of these receptors is an elderly woman with active or convalescent COVID-19.

This clone occurred once. The gene calls are TRBV19 and TRBJ1-2; possibly TRBD1 for D (6 bases). The germline CDR1 and CDR2 sequences are LNHDA and SQIVND (reference sequence). V shed 6 bases and J shed 4 bases, with 15 bases lying between them. The CDR3 covers 14 residues. The CDR3 bases are TGTGCCAGTAGAGACACGGGACAACGCTATGGCTACACCTTC. Its translation: CASRDTGQRYGYTF.

This clone was counted a few times. This CDR3 reads CASSLVPSGDMAEQFF. Here the CDR3 DNA reads TGCGCCAGCAGCTTGGTTCCTAGCGGGGATATGGCTGAGCAGTTCTTC. The rearrangement links TRBV5-1 to TRBJ2-1; 9 nucleotides align to TRBD2. V dropped 0 bases and J dropped 9; count of bases not matched to a gene: 10. The CDR3 loop spans 16 amino acids. CDR1 SGHRS and CDR2 YFSETQ come from the germline V gene.

This chain uses TRBV19 with TRBJ1-1; perhaps TRBD1 as D (6 bases). V was shortened by 3 bases and J by 3 bases, with 8 bases between the two germline ends. CDR1 and CDR2 from the germline V gene are LNHDA and SQIVND (reference sequence). CDR3 length: 13 residues. The CDR3 loop is CASSITGYTEAFF. The CDR3 DNA follows: TGTGCCAGTAGTATCACAGGGTACACTGAAGCTTTCTTT. Full variable domain (missing parts from reference TRBV19 and TRBJ1-1): DGGITQSPKYLFRKEGQNVTLSCEQNLNHDAMYWYRQDPGQGLRLIYYSQIVNDFQKGDIAEGYSVSREKKESFPLTVTSAQKNPTAFYLCASSITGYTEAFFGQGTRLTVV.

The V and J genes are TRBV5-1 and TRBJ2-5; 10 bases map to TRBD1. Trimming took 4 bases from V and 4 from J; bases not matched to a gene: 7. This CDR3 has 15 amino acids. The germline V gene encodes CDR1 SGHRS and CDR2 YFSETQ. CDR3 sequence reads: CASSVTGGGGETQYF. In nucleotides, the CDR3 is TGCGCCAGCAGCGTGACAGGGGGCGGTGGAGAGACCCAGTACTTC.

This chain links TRBV24-1 with TRBJ1-5; 9 bases line up with TRBD1. The CDR3 runs 14 residues. Germline values: CDR1 KGHDR, CDR2 SFDVKD. V was pared by 7 bases and J by 5 bases, with 5 bases of the junction left unmatched. The CDR3 nucleotides read TGTGCCACCAGGGGGACAGGGAATCATCAGCCCCAGCATTTT. This codes for CATRGTGNHQPQHF.

J is TRBJ1-2 and V is TRBV19; D gene unclear. The CDR3 runs 12 residues. CDR1 is LNHDA, CDR2 SQIVND, per germline (reference sequence). With 10 bases removed from V and 8 bases from J, the gap between germline ends came to 17 bases. The CDR3 bases are TGTGCCATCAGGACCCCCCCGGGAGGCTACACCTTC. Its protein is CAIRTPPGGYTF.

This chain connects TRBV28 to TRBJ1-4; D remains unclear. V was pared by 8 bases and J by 1 base, with 8 bases between. The CDR3 spans 13 residues. In germline, CDR1 is MDHEN, CDR2 SYDVKM. DNA for the CDR3: TGTGCCAGCTTTGTCGGAACTAATGAAAAACTGTTTTTT. Translation gives CASFVGTNEKLFF.

This clone occurred a few times. The V and J genes are TRBV11-3 and TRBJ2-5, with 8 bases identical to TRBD1. V lost 3 bases and J lost 3; bases outside the gene matches: 0. Germline values: CDR1 SGHNT, CDR2 YENEEA. CDR3 length equals 13 residues. The CDR3 sequence is CASSLDREETQYF. CDR3 in DNA: TGTGCCAGCAGCTTGGACAGGGAAGAGACCCAGTACTTC. The variable domain in full, with the rest retrieved from reference TRBV11-3 and TRBJ2-5, is EAGVVQSPRYKIIEKKQPVAFWCNPISGHNTLYWYLQNLGQGPELLIRYENEEAVDDSQLPKDRFSAERLKGVDSTLKIQPAELGDSAVYLCASSLDREETQYFGPGTRLLVL.

V gene TRBV7-9 combines with J gene TRBJ2-7, with D possibly matching TRBD2 (6 bases). The V end lost 2 bases, the J end lost 5 bases, and 10 bases lay between the germline ends. The germline V gene encodes CDR1 SEHNR and CDR2 FQNEAQ (reference sequence). The CDR3 is 13 amino acids. The CDR3 spells CASSLLASHEQYF. The DNA of the CDR3 is TGTGCCAGCAGCTTACTAGCGTCCCACGAGCAGTACTTC.

The chain couples TRBV2 to TRBJ2-3; 7 bases align to TRBD2. CDR1 SNHLY and CDR2 FYNNEI come from the germline V gene. J gave up 6 bases and V 7 bases, and 16 bases lay outside the gene matches. The CDR3 runs to 16 residues. The CDR3 is CASTPPVRAGPDTQYF. The CDR3, as DNA: TGTGCCAGCACCCCCCCTGTGAGAGCGGGGCCTGATACGCAGTATTTT. Full variable domain (rest looked up from reference TRBV2 and TRBJ2-3): EPEVTQTPSHQVTQMGQEVILRCVPISNHLYFYWYRQILGQKVEFLVSFYNNEISEKSEIFDDQFSVERPDGSNFTLKIRSTKLEDSAMYFCASTPPVRAGPDTQYFGPGTRLTVL.

V usage is TRBV27 and J usage is TRBJ1-3; 7 positions match TRBD1. V dropped 4 bases and J dropped 0; count of bases not matched to a gene: 12. The V gene's germline CDR1 is MNHEY and CDR2 SMNVEV (reference sequence). CDR3 size: 18 residues. Here the CDR3 reads CASSSPPDRVRSGNTIYF. The CDR3 DNA follows: TGTGCCAGCAGTTCCCCCCCCGACAGGGTACGCTCTGGAAACACCATATATTTT.

Turning to this clone: Other nucleotide sequences in the sample specify the same CDR3. The V gene is TRBV5-1, the J gene TRBJ1-1; 7 positions match TRBD1. This CDR3 is built from 14 residues. V shed 0 bases and J 5 bases; nucleotides not matched to a gene: 4. Germline V gives CDR1 SGHRS, CDR2 YFSETQ. CDR3 coding DNA: TGCGCCAGCAGCTTGGGACAGGGTTATACTGAAGCTTTCTTT. Protein product: CASSLGQGYTEAFF.

This clone was counted a single time. V gene TRBV7-3 combines with J gene TRBJ1-1; D is uncertain. The V end lost 5 bases, the J end lost 2 bases, and 15 bases lay between the germline ends. The CDR3 is 15 amino acids. The germline V gene has CDR1 SGHTA and CDR2 FQGTGA. The CDR3 DNA is TGTGCCAGCAGCCCCGGCACGCTTAGCAACACTGAAGCTTTCTTT. Translated: CASSPGTLSNTEAFF.

The chain recombines TRBV7-8 with TRBJ1-3; D is perhaps TRBD1 (5 bases). The V and J ends lost 6 bases and 0 bases respectively, with 15 bases between them. The CDR3 is 16 amino acids. Germline CDR1 reads SGHVS; CDR2 reads FQNEAQ. CDR3 sequence: CASSPGTVSSGNTIYF. The CDR3 DNA sequence: TGTGCCAGCAGTCCCGGGACTGTGAGCTCTGGAAACACCATATATTTT.

This clone turned up a few times. The rearrangement joins TRBV6-5 to TRBJ1-5; D call uncertain. V was clipped by 5 bases and J by 6 bases, with 8 bases between them. The CDR3 length is 12 residues. CDR1 is MNHEY and CDR2 is SVGAGI in the germline V gene. The CDR3 region is CASSLRGQPQHF. The CDR3 DNA reads as TGTGCCAGCAGTCTTCGCGGTCAGCCCCAGCATTTT.

The chain joins TRBV6-5 to TRBJ1-1, with D possibly TRBD1 on 5 matching bases. Germline values: CDR1 MNHEY, CDR2 SVGAGI. The CDR3 runs 15 residues. Trimming cost V 6 bases and J 3 bases, with 17 bases left between them. CDR3 sequence: CASRPSTGIYTEAFF. In DNA form, the CDR3 reads TGTGCCAGCAGACCCTCCACAGGTATCTACACTGAAGCTTTCTTT.

The CDR3 bases are TGTGCCAGCAGTGTCGTAGCGGGAGTCGTGGATGAGCAGTTCTTC. Translating gives CASSVVAGVVDEQFF. The chain recombines TRBV2 with TRBJ2-1; 9 bases line up with TRBD2. The J segment lost 8 bases and the V segment lost 4 bases, leaving 9 bases of the junction unmatched. The CDR3 has 15 residues. Per the germline V gene, CDR1 is SNHLY and CDR2 is FYNNEI.